The entry that follows covers one TCR beta chain sequence. This clonotype was seen a few times. Its antigen is not yet known. Within one base of it there is no much larger clone, and no base qualities were kept. This sample is part of a study of identical twins (dated by TCRdb to 2016 to 2018). Concerning the study at large: TCR alpha and beta repertoires from monozygotic twins, unrelated adults of various ages and cord blood were deep-sequenced to test whether fetal clonotypes persist. To rule out contamination, replicate twin experiments were performed at different times with different library preparation protocols.

The CDR3 runs 12 residues from the cysteine to the phenylalanine. Only CDR3 DNA remains: 36 bases, in frame from the first base. In the germline V gene (reference sequence), CDR1 corresponds to DFQATT and CDR2 to SNEGSKA. V is cut by 2 bases and J by 6 bases, and the space between the germline ends is 9 bases. The library was prepared using 5' RACE. The run used an Illumina HiSeq 2000. A universal primer binding site was added through template switching, and the final cDNA carried a unique molecular identifier so that TCR cDNA molecules could be counted accurately. Specific primers in the conserved constant-segment region were used to synthesize first-strand cDNA for TCR alpha and beta chains. Each cDNA library was double barcoded, with a SMART-Mk sample barcode plus Illumina barcodes, to control for contamination. TruSeq adapter sequences and Illumina sample barcodes were added in two successive PCR steps. Sequencing of the TCR alpha and beta cDNA libraries was done on the Illumina HiSeq platform using custom primers. The authors' pipeline ran thus. MiGEC processed the raw reads to extract unique molecular identifiers, while MiXCR was used to determine the CDR3 positions. For each individual, recombination models were inferred using an EM algorithm with the repgenHMM and IGoR tools. Shared clonotypes were analyzed with the tcR package in R, and sharing was normalized by the product of cloneset sizes. To study raw recombination without the effects of thymic and clonal selection, out-of-frame nonproductive sequences were analyzed. TCRdb applied fastp at Q25 and MiXCR to the public reads, then kept only in-frame beta chains. CDR3 protein duplicates are merged, each entry listing the most common genes and DNA. In this record, the V and J calls reflect TCRdb's handling and not the investigators' own analysis. The sample table holds about 240,000 distinct CDR3 sequences, of which roughly a tenth were seen once. The ten largest clones take up approximately 9.1% of the sample.

Every donor was a healthy Caucasian. Miltenyi CD45RO+ enrichment and human naive T-cell isolation kits were used to isolate memory (CD45RO+) and naive T cells from PBMC. What the authors observed across the whole study: In monozygotic twins, out-of-frame TCR alpha sharing was systematically underestimated by recombination models, although the models agreed with sharing between unrelated individuals. Zero-insertion analyses could be partly confounded by invariant T cells such as MAIT and iNKT, although diverse VJ usage argued against such confounding for most clonotypes. Out-of-frame TCR alpha sequences shared between twins showed an excess of low generation-probability sequences compared with coincidental sharing between unrelated individuals. Because the same donors could not be followed over many years, the conclusions depended on cross-sectional statistical analysis. In beta out-of-frame sequences, excess twin sharing was weaker, because having fewer shared sequences lowered the signal-to-noise ratio. Fewer insertions were carried by abundant cord blood beta clonotypes, a similar but weaker trend appeared in young adult naive repertoires, and no such trend appeared in memory repertoires.

The specimen was memory T cells sorted from blood. This specimen's cell subset or site label, per the study, means: CD45RO+ enriched T cells. This sequence originates from a man in his fifties in good health. The chain is made from TRBV20-1 and TRBJ2-3; the D segment cannot be called with confidence. CDR3 sequence: CSARPNSDTQYF. The DNA sequence is TGCAGTGCTAGACCCAATTCCGATACGCAGTATTTT.